The rows below give T cell receptor beta chains drawn from one sample of a study of blood T cell repertoires in COVID-19. Libraries were prepared by immunoSEQ multiplex PCR; TCRdb keeps only in-frame clonotypes and omits some of them. Of about 140,000 clones listed, roughly 86% are singletons. The sample taken for sequencing was peripheral blood. Every receptor here comes from a woman aged 45-65 years with acute or convalescent COVID-19. The CDR3 runs from the conserved cysteine through the conserved F or W. The D gene is left open where the match is weak. The size of a clone is reported for some rows only, either as once, few or many, or as a class for expanded clones.

J gene,clone size,V gene,D gene,CDR3 DNA,CDR3 protein
TRBJ1-5,few,TRBV5-1,NA,TGCGCCAGCAGCAGAACAGGGAATAGCAATCAGCCCCAGCATTTT,CASSRTGNSNQPQHF
TRBJ1-1,NA,TRBV10-2,NA,TGCGCCAGCAGTGAGACGGGGACTCCTTTCTTT,CASSETGTPFF
TRBJ2-2,NA,TRBV5-4,TRBD1,TGTGCCAGCAGCTTGGCCAACAGGGGGGACGGGGAGCTGTTTTTT,CASSLANRGDGELFF
TRBJ1-3,NA,TRBV6-5,NA,TGTGCCAGCAGTTTCAAGGGGTTCCTTGGAAACACCATATATTTT,CASSFKGFLGNTIYF
TRBJ1-1,NA,TRBV20-1,NA,TGCAGTGCTAGTGGGGGGCAGGTGAACACTGAAGCTTTCTTT,CSASGGQVNTEAFF
TRBJ1-3,NA,TRBV2,NA,TGTGCCAGCAGTGCAGGGGTAGTAGCTGGAAACACCATATATTTT,CASSAGVVAGNTIYF
TRBJ1-1,NA,TRBV30,TRBD1,TGTGCCTCGTCGGACAGGGGCTCCACTGAAGCTTTCTTT,CASSDRGSTEAFF
TRBJ2-1,NA,TRBV7-7,NA,TGTGCCAGCAGCTCCACCACAGGGCTCTCCTACAATGAGCAGTTCTTC,CASSSTTGLSYNEQFF
TRBJ2-2,NA,TRBV24-1,TRBD2,TGTGCCACCAGTGATCCGGGACTAGCGGTGAACACCGGGGAGCTGTTTTTT,CATSDPGLAVNTGELFF
TRBJ2-3,once,TRBV15,TRBD2,TGTGCCACTGGGAGGGCAGGGAGCACAGATACGCAGTATTTT,CATGRAGSTDTQYF
TRBJ1-2,NA,TRBV29-1,TRBD1,TGCAGCGTTGTACCTCCGGGACAGGGTGTATTTGGCTACACCTTC,CSVVPPGQGVFGYTF
TRBJ1-3,NA,TRBV7-9,NA,TGTGCCAGCAGCTTAGTTCCGACACCCTTCTCTGGAAACACCATATATTTT,CASSLVPTPFSGNTIYF
TRBJ1-6,NA,TRBV3-1/TRBV3-2,NA,TGTGCCAGCAGCCAAGATCATGGGAGAATTAATTCACCCCTCCACTTT,CASSQDHGRINSPLHF
TRBJ1-2,NA,TRBV24-1,NA,TGTGCCACCAGTTCGACACCTCACTATGGCTACACCTTC,CATSSTPHYGYTF
TRBJ1-4,NA,TRBV19,TRBD1,TGTGCCAGTAGTACCCGCCAGGGGGAAAATGAAAAACTGTTTTTT,CASSTRQGENEKLFF
TRBJ2-6,NA,TRBV28,NA,TGTGCCAGCAGTCCTGGGGGACTCTCTGGGGCCAACGTCCTGACTTTC,CASSPGGLSGANVLTF
TRBJ1-6,NA,TRBV28,TRBD1,TGTGCCAGCACCCTTGTGGACAGGCAGAATTCACCCCTCCACTTT,CASTLVDRQNSPLHF
TRBJ1-1,NA,TRBV28,NA,TGTGCCAGCAACCGGGGTGATACTGGCATGGGAGCTTTCTTT,CASNRGDTGMGAFF
TRBJ1-5,NA,TRBV30,TRBD1,TGTGCCTGGAGTGCATACAGGGGAGGTCAGCCCCAGCATTTT,CAWSAYRGGQPQHF
TRBJ1-1,NA,TRBV18,NA,TGTGCCAGCGCCTCGGGAATGGAAGCTTTCTTT,CASASGMEAFF